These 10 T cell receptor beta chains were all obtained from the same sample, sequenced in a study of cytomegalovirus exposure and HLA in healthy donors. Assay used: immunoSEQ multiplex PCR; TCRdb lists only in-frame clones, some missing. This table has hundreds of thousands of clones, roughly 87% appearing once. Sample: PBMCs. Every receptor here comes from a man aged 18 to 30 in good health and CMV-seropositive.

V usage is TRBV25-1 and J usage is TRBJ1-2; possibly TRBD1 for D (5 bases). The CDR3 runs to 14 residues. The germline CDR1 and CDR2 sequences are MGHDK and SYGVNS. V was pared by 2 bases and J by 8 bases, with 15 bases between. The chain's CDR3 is CASSEGRGRKGYTF. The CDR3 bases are TGTGCCAGCAGTGAAGGGAGGGGAAGGAAGGGCTACACCTTC.

The chain's CDR3 is CASSDSSEAFF. CDR3 nucleotides: TGCGCCAGCAGTGATAGCAGTGAAGCTTTCTTT. V usage is TRBV10-2 and J usage is TRBJ1-1; D not resolved. There are 11 residues in the CDR3. Trimming removed 3 bases from V and 7 bases from J, with 6 bases in between. Germline V lookup: CDR1 WSHSY, CDR2 SAAADI.

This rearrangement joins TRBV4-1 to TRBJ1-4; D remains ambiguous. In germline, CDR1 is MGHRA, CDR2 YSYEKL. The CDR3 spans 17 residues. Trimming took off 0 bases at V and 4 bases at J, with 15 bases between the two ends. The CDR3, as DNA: TGCGCCAGCAGCCAAGATCAGATTAGTCCTCATAATGAAAAACTGTTTTTT. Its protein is CASSQDQISPHNEKLFF.

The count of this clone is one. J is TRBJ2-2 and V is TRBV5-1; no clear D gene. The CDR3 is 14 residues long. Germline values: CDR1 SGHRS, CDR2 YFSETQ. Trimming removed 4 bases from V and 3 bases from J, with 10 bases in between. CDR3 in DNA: TGCGCCAGCAGCCCGTCCTCGGACACCGGGGAGCTGTTTTTT. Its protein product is CASSPSSDTGELFF.

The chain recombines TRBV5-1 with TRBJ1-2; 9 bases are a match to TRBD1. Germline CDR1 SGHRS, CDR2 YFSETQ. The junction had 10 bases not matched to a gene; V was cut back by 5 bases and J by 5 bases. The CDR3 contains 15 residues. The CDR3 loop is CASRPTDRGWYGYTF. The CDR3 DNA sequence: TGCGCCAGCAGACCTACGGACAGGGGTTGGTATGGCTACACCTTC.

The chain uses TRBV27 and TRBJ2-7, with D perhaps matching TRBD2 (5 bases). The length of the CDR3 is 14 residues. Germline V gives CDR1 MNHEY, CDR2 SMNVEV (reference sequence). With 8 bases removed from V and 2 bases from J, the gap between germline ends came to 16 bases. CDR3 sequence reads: CASSLRGSPYEQYF. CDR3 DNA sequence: TGTGCCAGCTCCCTCCGAGGGAGTCCCTACGAGCAGTACTTC.

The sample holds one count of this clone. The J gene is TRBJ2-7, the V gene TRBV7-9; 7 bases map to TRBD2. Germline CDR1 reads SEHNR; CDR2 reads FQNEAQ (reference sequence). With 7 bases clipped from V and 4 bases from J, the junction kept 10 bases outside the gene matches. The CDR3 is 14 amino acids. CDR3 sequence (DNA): TGTGCCAGCACCAATGGGGGGGTTATTTACGAGCAGTACTTC. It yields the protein CASTNGGVIYEQYF.

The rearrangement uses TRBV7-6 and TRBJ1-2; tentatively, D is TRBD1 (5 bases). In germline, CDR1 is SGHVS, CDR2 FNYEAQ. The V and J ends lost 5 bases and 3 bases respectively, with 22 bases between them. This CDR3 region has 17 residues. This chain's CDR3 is CASSLGGSGGFDYGYTF. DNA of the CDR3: TGTGCCAGCAGCCTGGGGGGTAGTGGTGGGTTCGACTATGGCTACACCTTC.

CDR3 protein: CASSLGKYQPQHF. DNA of the CDR3: TGTGCCAGCAGTTTGGGGAAATATCAGCCCCAGCATTTT. The chain is built from TRBV28 and TRBJ1-5; no firm D call. V gave up 3 bases and J gave up 5 bases, with 8 bases separating them. This CDR3 is built from 13 residues. Looked up from germline, CDR1 is MDHEN and CDR2 is SYDVKM. Full variable domain (outside the CDR3, taken from reference TRBV28 and TRBJ1-5): DVKVTQSSRYLVKRTGEKVFLECVQDMDHENMFWYRQDPGLGLRLIYFSYDVKMKEKGDIPEGYSVSREKKERFSLILESASTNQTSMYLCASSLGKYQPQHFGDGTRLSIL.

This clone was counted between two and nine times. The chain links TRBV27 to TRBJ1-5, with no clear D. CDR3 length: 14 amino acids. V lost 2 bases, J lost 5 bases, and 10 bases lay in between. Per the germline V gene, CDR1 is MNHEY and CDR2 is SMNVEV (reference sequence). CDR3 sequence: CASSLHPAHQPQHF. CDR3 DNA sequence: TGTGCCAGCAGTTTACACCCTGCCCATCAGCCCCAGCATTTT.